A single sample is the source of the 3 T cell receptor beta chains below, sequenced in a study of T cell changes during pregnancy in multiple sclerosis. Here immunoSEQ multiplex PCR was the method, and the copy in TCRdb shows in-frame clones only, minus some. The table lists about 36,000 clones, about nine tenths of them singletons. The starting material was CD4+ T cells from peripheral blood mononuclear cells, obtained in the second trimester of pregnancy. Receptors originate from a female donor in good health, enrolled as a control in a pregnancy study.

Only a few counts were recorded for this clone. The V call is TRBV5-1, the J call TRBJ2-3; the match to TRBD2 covers 11 bases. Germline CDR1 SGHRS, CDR2 YFSETQ. This CDR3 is 16 amino acids long. The V and J ends lost 3 bases and 2 bases, in that order; junction bases with no gene match: 5. The CDR3 sequence: CASSWGLAVYTDTQYF. Here the CDR3 DNA reads TGCGCCAGCAGCTGGGGACTAGCGGTATACACAGATACGCAGTATTTT.

The chain is built from TRBV20-1 and TRBJ1-1; D remains unclear. CDR1 is DFQATT, CDR2 SNEGSKA, per germline (reference sequence). This CDR3 is built from 11 residues. The V end was cut by 6 bases, the J end by 7 bases, with 12 bases between. The CDR3 bases are TGCAGTGCCCCCCTATCCTATGAAGCTTTCTTT. It specifies CSAPLSYEAFF.

The chain recombines TRBV27 with TRBJ1-1, with D hard to call. The CDR3 runs to 16 residues. Germline V gives CDR1 MNHEY, CDR2 SMNVEV (reference sequence). Trimming shortened V by 0 bases and J by 3 bases, and 14 bases separated the two germline ends. The CDR3 here is CASSLSVAGYDTEAFF. CDR3 DNA sequence: TGTGCCAGCAGTTTATCAGTAGCTGGATATGACACTGAAGCTTTCTTT.